This TCR beta chain was identified during a study of human T cells and chemical hapten exposure. The CDR3 has 10 residues. Specified time point: healthy volunteer bleed at 6 weeks. Unfractionated whole blood yielded the extracted total RNA. This clonotype was found many times. In TCRdb, the RACE reads were re-called with MiXCR into one record per CDR3 protein. This sample carries some 65,000 distinct CDR3 sequences, 6% to 7% of them seen once, and the ten largest clones take 3% to 4%. The chain combines TRBV21-1 with TRBJ2-3. TRBV21-1 is a pseudogene. What was sequenced was whole blood. This TCR was recovered from a female donor in good health. Some clones in this sample may be carry-over from other donors' samples. The CDR3 DNA reads TGTGCCAAAAGCACAGATACGCAGTATTTT. This sequence encodes CAKSTDTQYF.